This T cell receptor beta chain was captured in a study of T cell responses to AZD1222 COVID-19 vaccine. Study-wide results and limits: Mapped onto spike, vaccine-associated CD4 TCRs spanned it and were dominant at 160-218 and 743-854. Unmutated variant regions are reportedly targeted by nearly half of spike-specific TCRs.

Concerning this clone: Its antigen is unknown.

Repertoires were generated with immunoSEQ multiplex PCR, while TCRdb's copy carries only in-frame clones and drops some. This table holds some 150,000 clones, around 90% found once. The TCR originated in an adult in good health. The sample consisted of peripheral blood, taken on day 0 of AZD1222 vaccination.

The CDR3 sequence is CASSAAPGTSGPYNEQFF. CDR3 DNA: TGTGCCAGCAGCGCGGCCCCGGGGACTAGCGGGCCCTACAATGAGCAGTTCTTC. The rearrangement links TRBV9 to TRBJ2-1, with 12 bases identical to TRBD2. J gave up 2 bases and V 3 bases, and 9 bases lay outside the gene matches. Germline V gives CDR1 SGDLS, CDR2 YYNGEE. This CDR3 has 18 amino acids.